The 31 T cell receptor beta chains reported below all come from one sample, sequenced in a study of post-analysis software for immune sequencing data. Built from TCR beta cDNA, the libraries had unique molecular identifiers in them. Each CDR3 protein gets one entry after TCRdb re-called the PCR reads with MiXCR. The sample includes about 160,000 distinct CDR3 sequences, about 37% of them seen just once. The sample here was blood, taken after autologous hematopoietic stem cell transplantation. All receptors derive from a girl aged 10 to 17 with multiple sclerosis.

V usage is TRBV5-1 and J usage is TRBJ1-4; D is ambiguous. CDR3 length equals 14 residues. V lost 5 bases, J lost 0 bases, and 8 bases lay in between. Germline values: CDR1 SGHRS, CDR2 YFSETQ. The CDR3 spells CASRAGSTNEKLFF. In DNA form, the CDR3 reads TGCGCCAGCAGGGCAGGTTCAACTAATGAAAAACTGTTTTTT.

This chain connects TRBV16 to TRBJ2-7; D assignment may be TRBD1 or TRBD2 (5 bases each). V lost 4 bases to trimming and J lost 1 base, with 14 bases between them. CDR3 size: 15 residues. Germline assignment: CDR1 KGHSY and CDR2 FQNENV. The CDR3 loop is CASSPPRGGSYEQYF. CDR3 in DNA: TGTGCCAGCAGCCCCCCGAGGGGCGGTTCCTACGAGCAGTACTTC.

This clonotype has more than one count but fewer than ten. The chain recombines TRBV20-1 with TRBJ2-7, with D possibly being TRBD1 or TRBD2 (6 bases each). V was trimmed by 0 bases and J by 3 bases, leaving 18 bases between them. CDR1 and CDR2 (germline): DFQATT, SNEGSKA (reference sequence). CDR3 size: 16 residues. The CDR3 DNA follows: TGCAGTGCTAGAGAAGTATGGGGGGCGCTTCACTACGAGCAGTACTTC. This sequence encodes CSAREVWGALHYEQYF.

The table lists this clonotype with many counts. The chain has TRBV10-3 and TRBJ2-1, with TRBD2 matching 10 bases. CDR1 is ENHRY, CDR2 SYGVKD, per germline. Losses at the gene ends were 3 bases for V and 4 bases for J; bases not matched to a gene: 3. CDR3 length equals 15 residues. The chain's CDR3 is CAISDLLAGYNEQFF. The DNA for the CDR3 is TGTGCCATCAGTGACTTACTAGCGGGGTACAATGAGCAGTTCTTC.

The rearrangement joins TRBV7-8 to TRBJ2-5, with D unclear. The CDR3 covers 15 residues. Germline V CDR1 and CDR2: SGHVS, FQNEAQ. V was trimmed by 1 base and J by 1 base, leaving 10 bases between them. CDR3 loop: CASSLGGWGQETQYF. The CDR3 coding sequence is TGTGCCAGCAGCTTAGGGGGATGGGGCCAAGAGACCCAGTACTTC.

The V and J genes are TRBV29-1 and TRBJ2-3, with D hard to call. Germline V gene data show CDR1 as SQVTM and CDR2 as ANQGSEA. V shed 6 bases and J shed 1 base, with 23 bases lying between them. This CDR3 has 17 residues. CDR3 sequence reads: CSVRARVHPLGTDTQYF. The CDR3 bases are TGCAGCGTGCGCGCTCGGGTCCATCCTTTAGGCACAGATACGCAGTATTTT.

This clonotype was seen repeatedly, ten times or more. V is TRBV20-1 and J is TRBJ1-1, with D hard to call. Germline V gives CDR1 DFQATT, CDR2 SNEGSKA (reference sequence). The CDR3 spans 8 residues. V was shortened by 3 bases and J by 9 bases, with 2 bases between the two germline ends. The CDR3, as DNA: TGCAGTGCTAGTCAAGCTTTCTTT. The encoded protein is CSASQAFF.

The chain combines TRBV20-1 with TRBJ1-1; D remains unclear. The V end was cut by 6 bases, the J end by 0 bases, with 14 bases between. The CDR3 is 14 residues long. The V gene's germline CDR1 is DFQATT and CDR2 SNEGSKA (reference sequence). The CDR3 DNA follows: TGCAGTGCCGCGGTGGTGGGGATGAACACTGAAGCTTTCTTT. Its protein is CSAAVVGMNTEAFF.

V gene TRBV24-1 combines with J gene TRBJ2-3; a possible D gene is TRBD1 (6 bases). Germline lookup yields CDR1 KGHDR and CDR2 SFDVKD. Deletions cut 9 bases from V and 0 bases from J, with 12 bases between. This CDR3 has 14 residues. The CDR3 nucleotides are TGTGCCACCGGACTGGGACATAGCACAGATACGCAGTATTTT. Protein sequence: CATGLGHSTDTQYF.

This clonotype was recorded a few times. The chain recombines TRBV29-1 with TRBJ1-4, with D unresolved. The CDR3 is made up of 12 amino acids. Trimming removed 7 bases from V and 5 bases from J, with 11 bases in between. Germline V CDR1 and CDR2: SQVTM, ANQGSEA. The CDR3 sequence: CSAGADNEKLFF. CDR3 sequence (DNA): TGCAGCGCTGGAGCGGACAATGAAAAACTGTTTTTT.

This clonotype was found once. V gene TRBV20-1 combines with J gene TRBJ2-5, with TRBD2 as a possible D gene (6 bases). The CDR3 length is 14 residues. Germline V gene data show CDR1 as DFQATT and CDR2 as SNEGSKA (reference sequence). Trimming left V 5 bases short and J 0 bases short, with 13 bases between. CDR3 nucleotides: TGCAGTGCTGCCGGAGGGGCGTACCAAGAGACCCAGTACTTC. Translation: CSAAGGAYQETQYF.

This clonotype was recorded a few times. This rearrangement joins TRBV20-1 to TRBJ2-1; 8 bases are a match to TRBD2. V was clipped by 3 bases and J by 2 bases; unmatched bases: 6. The germline V gene encodes CDR1 DFQATT and CDR2 SNEGSKA (reference sequence). The CDR3 consists of 15 residues. CDR3: CSASVATSAYNEQFF. The CDR3 coding sequence is TGCAGTGCTAGTGTAGCGACTAGCGCCTACAATGAGCAGTTCTTC.

With regard to this clonotype: A junction end diverges from the germline sequence, so it may reflect a read error. The chain links TRBV6-6 to TRBJ2-7, with D tentatively TRBD1 (6 bases). The CDR3 is made up of 12 amino acids. The germline V gene encodes CDR1 MNHNY and CDR2 SVGAGI (reference sequence). CDR3 nucleotide sequence: TGTACCAGCAGTTTTGGACAGTACGAGCAGTACTTC. It codes for CTSSFGQYEQYF.

For this clonotype: A much larger clone lies a single base off, so this may be a read error. The chain couples TRBV5-6 to TRBJ2-3; D is perhaps TRBD2 (6 bases). CDR1 is SGHDT and CDR2 is YYEEEE in the germline V gene. The CDR3 length is 15 residues. The CDR3 sequence: CAGSIGTASTDTQYF. CDR3 nucleotides: TGTGCCGGCAGCATAGGGACTGCTAGCACAGATACGCAGTATTTT.

This clonotype was counted ten times or more. J is TRBJ2-3 and V is TRBV6-5; TRBD2 agrees at 8 bases. This CDR3 spans 15 amino acids. The V and J ends lost 7 bases and 2 bases, in that order; junction bases with no gene match: 8. From germline, CDR1 is MNHEY and CDR2 SVGAGI. The CDR3 nucleotides are TGTGCCAGCAACGGGGGGGGAGGTCCCACAGATACGCAGTATTTT. This encodes CASNGGGGPTDTQYF.

The chain combines TRBV6-6 with TRBJ1-2; D unresolved. Trimming pared 4 bases from V and 6 bases from J, leaving 15 bases between. From germline, CDR1 is MNHNY and CDR2 SVGAGI (reference sequence). This CDR3 has 14 amino acids. The CDR3 spells CASSLSDSPHGYTF. The CDR3 DNA follows: TGTGCCAGCAGTTTGAGCGACTCCCCCCATGGCTACACCTTC.

This clonotype showed up just a few times. This chain uses TRBV7-2 with TRBJ2-1; 11 bases line up with TRBD2. The germline V gene encodes CDR1 SGHTA and CDR2 FQGNSA. CDR3 length equals 16 residues. The ends lost 5 bases at V and 7 bases at J; junction bases unmatched: 10. CDR3 DNA: TGTGCCAGCAGCCGTATAGCGGGAGGGCCCCTAAATGAGCAGTTCTTC. Residues: CASSRIAGGPLNEQFF.

The chain's CDR3 is CASSVGGAATDTQYF. For the CDR3, the DNA is TGTGCCAGCAGCGTAGGGGGGGCCGCCACAGATACGCAGTATTTT. V gene TRBV9 combines with J gene TRBJ2-3; D tentatively reads TRBD1 or TRBD2 (6 bases each). V was trimmed by 0 bases and J by 2 bases, leaving 10 bases between them. There are 15 residues in the CDR3. Germline V CDR1 and CDR2: SGDLS, YYNGEE.

CDR3 sequence reads: CASSFGTGGAYGYTF. The CDR3 DNA is TGTGCCAGCAGCTTCGGGACAGGGGGTGCCTATGGCTACACCTTC. V usage is TRBV5-6 and J usage is TRBJ1-2, with TRBD1 matching 11 bases. Germline V gene data show CDR1 as SGHDT and CDR2 as YYEEEE. V lost 2 bases and J lost 4; bases outside the gene matches: 4. CDR3 length: 15 residues.

The J gene is TRBJ2-3, the V gene TRBV7-9; no clear D gene. The CDR3 runs 11 residues. The V gene lost 5 bases and the J gene lost 2 bases, with 2 bases spanning the gap. The germline V gene encodes CDR1 SEHNR and CDR2 FQNEAQ (reference sequence). CDR3 in amino acids: CASSHTDTQYF. The DNA of the CDR3 is TGTGCCAGCAGCCACACAGATACGCAGTATTTT.

As to this clonotype: Germline is not matched at one junction end, which may reflect a read error. The chain carries TRBV12-3 or TRBV12-4 and TRBJ2-1, with D unresolved. The CDR3 consists of 16 residues. CDR3 loop: CAGSLGLVGSYNEQFF. In DNA, the CDR3 is TGTGCCGGCAGTTTAGGGCTAGTCGGCTCCTACAATGAGCAGTTCTTC.

The V and J genes are TRBV27 and TRBJ2-7; the D gene is possibly TRBD2 (5 bases). Looked up from germline, CDR1 is MNHEY and CDR2 is SMNVEV (reference sequence). The CDR3 sequence is 14 residues long. V was trimmed by 1 base and J by 3 bases, leaving 10 bases between them. The CDR3 reads CASSLLASGYEQYF. The DNA for the CDR3 is TGTGCCAGCAGTTTATTAGCCAGCGGCTACGAGCAGTACTTC.

This clonotype was picked up a small number of times. The CDR3 bases are TGTGCCAGCAGCTTAGAGACAGGGGTCAATCAGCCCCAGCATTTT. It specifies CASSLETGVNQPQHF. The V gene is TRBV7-2, the J gene TRBJ1-5, with TRBD1 identical over 8 bases. This CDR3 comprises 15 residues. The V gene end was trimmed by 1 base and the J gene end by 3 bases; junction bases not matched to a gene: 2. Germline V gene data show CDR1 as SGHTA and CDR2 as FQGNSA. Looking up the rest from reference TRBV7-2 and TRBJ1-5 gives the full variable domain: GAGVSQSPSNKVTEKGKDVELRCDPISGHTALYWYRQSLGQGLEFLIYFQGNSAPDKSGLPSDRFSAERTGGSVSTLTIQRTQQEDSAVYLCASSLETGVNQPQHFGDGTRLSIL.

This rearrangement joins TRBV5-4 to TRBJ2-3; D possibly corresponds to TRBD1 (6 bases). This CDR3 region has 14 residues. V was trimmed by 0 bases and J by 6 bases, leaving 11 bases between them. CDR1 is SGHNT and CDR2 is YYREEE in the germline V gene (reference sequence). The CDR3 bases are TGTGCCAGCAGCTTGGAGGCAGGGGACGATACGCAGTATTTT. Translating gives CASSLEAGDDTQYF.

This clonotype appeared a few times. This chain links TRBV20-1 with TRBJ1-3; D unclear. The CDR3 length is 14 residues. The V gene's germline CDR1 is DFQATT and CDR2 SNEGSKA (reference sequence). Trimming removed 4 bases at V and 0 bases at J, with 10 bases between. For the CDR3, the DNA is TGCAGTGCTAACACGGGGTTCTCTGGAAACACCATATATTTT. Protein: CSANTGFSGNTIYF.

The gene calls are TRBV20-1 and TRBJ2-7, with D possibly TRBD1 on 5 matching bases. Germline V lookup: CDR1 DFQATT, CDR2 SNEGSKA (reference sequence). There are 12 residues in the CDR3. V lost 0 bases and J 7 bases, leaving 10 bases between the germline ends. The CDR3 loop is CSARDEGVEQYF. The CDR3 coding sequence is TGCAGTGCTAGAGATGAAGGGGTAGAGCAGTACTTC.

Points on this clonotype: This may be a read error: a much more frequent sequence differs by one nucleotide. The chain employs TRBV12-3 or TRBV12-4 and TRBJ2-7; no clear D. The V end was cut by 6 bases, the J end by 5 bases, with 8 bases between. The CDR3 runs to 11 residues. The CDR3 spells CASSQRNEQYF. CDR3 nucleotide sequence: TGTGCCAGCAGCCAACGTAACGAGCAGTACTTC.

In DNA form, the CDR3 reads TGTGCCAGCAGCCTTAGGATAGCGGGGCAAGAGACCCAGTACTTC. Residues: CASSLRIAGQETQYF. The J gene is TRBJ2-5, the V gene TRBV3-1, with 8 nucleotides matching TRBD2. V was clipped by 4 bases and J by 2 bases; unmatched bases: 6. The germline gives CDR1 LGHDT, CDR2 YNNKEL (reference sequence). The CDR3 runs to 15 residues.

The V call is TRBV28, the J call TRBJ1-4; D not certain. Trimming removed 6 bases at V and 13 bases at J, with 21 bases between. CDR1 and CDR2 (germline): MDHEN, SYDVKM. The CDR3 sequence is 14 residues long. CDR3 protein: CASRPRGPSEGLFF. The DNA for the CDR3 is TGTGCCAGCAGACCCCGTGGGCCGAGTGAGGGACTGTTTTTT.

This clonotype was found a few times. The chain employs TRBV5-1 and TRBJ1-2; D possibly corresponds to TRBD1 (6 bases). CDR3 length: 13 residues. Trimming took 0 bases from V and 8 from J, leaving 11 bases between them. CDR1 is SGHRS and CDR2 is YFSETQ in the germline V gene. The CDR3 sequence: CASSLGTVTGYTF. The CDR3 DNA follows: TGCGCCAGCAGCTTGGGGACAGTCACCGGCTACACCTTC.

The J gene is TRBJ1-2, the V gene TRBV4-2; possibly TRBD1 for D (6 bases). The ends were cut back, 0 bases at V and 10 bases at J, with 27 bases in the middle. CDR3 length equals 18 residues. Germline assignment: CDR1 LGHNA and CDR2 YNFKEQ. In DNA form, the CDR3 reads TGTGCCAGCAGCCAAGATGTCCGGGGGCCACCGTATCTCCTCGCCTACACCTTC. This encodes CASSQDVRGPPYLLAYTF.